The 3 T cell receptor beta chains presented below share a single source sample, sequenced in a study of T cells in women clearing cervical HPV infection. Repertoires were generated with immunoSEQ multiplex PCR, while TCRdb's copy carries only in-frame clones and drops some. The sample has about 30,000 clones, and its top ten clones hold 5.5% to 8.5%. Sequences were obtained from blood buffy coat. These TCRs come from a woman between 18 and 70 years old with a cervical HPV16 infection that either progressed to CIN3+ or cleared (not recorded which).

With respect to this clone: The read comes to an end 3 residues before the CDR3 does, leaving the germline J gene to fill in the end. J is TRBJ1-2 and V is TRBV19; the D gene is possibly TRBD1 (5 bases). Germline CDR1 and CDR2: LNHDA and SQIVND (reference sequence). There are 14 residues in the CDR3. V was clipped by 5 bases and J by 1 base, with 11 bases between them. This chain's CDR3 is CASSPERGNYGYTF. The sequenced part of the CDR3 DNA is TGTGCCAGTAGTCCCGAGAGGGGTAACTATGGC.

In regard to this clone: The read terminates 3 residues before the CDR3 end, so the remaining end is supplied by the germline J gene. The chain is built from TRBV5-1 and TRBJ1-4, with unresolved D. The CDR3 consists of 16 residues. The germline gives CDR1 SGHRS, CDR2 YFSETQ. The V gene lost 7 bases and the J gene lost 8 bases, with 24 bases spanning the gap. The CDR3 protein is CASRLRYSFRKEKLFF. The covered CDR3 bases are TGCGCCAGCCGACTAAGGTACAGTTTTCGGAAAGAAAAA.

Notes on this clone: The read halts 3 residues ahead of the CDR3 end, with the missing end drawn from the germline J gene. The rearrangement uses TRBV9 and TRBJ2-7; TRBD1 matches at 9 bases. CDR3 size: 15 residues. CDR1 and CDR2 (germline): SGDLS, YYNGEE. Trimming cost V 1 base and J 3 bases; bases outside gene matches: 5. CDR3 DNA, as far as it was read: TGTGCCAGCAGCGTATCCGGGACAGGGCACTACGAG. Its translation: CASSVSGTGHYE. The CDR3, in full, reads CASSVSGTGHYEQYF.